This passage covers 24 T cell receptor beta chains from one sample sequenced in a study of cytomegalovirus exposure and HLA in healthy donors. It was with 60 Vbeta and 13 Jbeta primers that the PCR ran. Using immunoSEQ multiplex PCR, the repertoire was profiled, and TCRdb retains in-frame clones only, with some absent. The sample yields some 110,000 clones, 75% to 85% seen once. What was sequenced was PBMCs. Source of these receptors: a man aged 45 to 65 in good health and CMV-seronegative.

V gene TRBV19 combines with J gene TRBJ2-2; 10 bases match TRBD1. Trimming at V came to 6 bases and at J to 3 bases, leaving 10 bases not matched to a gene. The CDR3 covers 17 residues. Germline loops: CDR1 LNHDA, CDR2 SQIVND (reference sequence). CDR3 sequence: CASRKGGTGAHTGELFF. The CDR3 coding sequence is TGTGCCAGTAGGAAAGGGGGGACAGGGGCTCACACCGGGGAGCTGTTTTTT.

The chain recombines TRBV5-6 with TRBJ1-1; D gene ambiguous. Trimming stripped 4 bases from V and 6 bases from J, with 16 bases between. The germline CDR1 and CDR2 sequences are SGHDT and YYEEEE. The CDR3 totals 14 residues. The CDR3 DNA is TGTGCCAGCAGCCGGGTAGGGAGGAGAGCTGAAGCTTTCTTT. Translating gives CASSRVGRRAEAFF.

V and J are TRBV29-1 and TRBJ2-2; 14 bases are a match to TRBD2. This CDR3 contains 19 residues. Germline assignment: CDR1 SQVTM and CDR2 ANQGSEA. J was trimmed by 5 bases and V by 0 bases; bases with no gene match: 11. Here the CDR3 DNA reads TGCAGCGTTGAAGACCCGGGACTAGCGGGGGACACGGGGACCGGGGAGCTGTTTTTT. It yields the protein CSVEDPGLAGDTGTGELFF.

The chain joins TRBV5-4 to TRBJ1-3; 7 bases agree with TRBD1. This CDR3 is 16 amino acids long. Unmatched junction bases numbered 8, after V lost 5 bases and J lost 0 bases. Per the germline V gene, CDR1 is SGHNT and CDR2 is YYREEE (reference sequence). DNA for the CDR3: TGTGCCAGCAGTCCGTCCGGGACAGACTCTGGAAACACCATATATTTT. Amino acids: CASSPSGTDSGNTIYF.

V usage is TRBV5-4 and J usage is TRBJ1-1; the D is unclear. CDR3 size: 13 residues. Per germline, CDR1 SGHNT and CDR2 YYREEE (reference sequence). The V end was cut by 1 base, the J end by 4 bases, with 8 bases between. CDR3 sequence (DNA): TGTGCCAGCAGCTTGCAGGTTGTCACTGAAGCTTTCTTT. Its protein is CASSLQVVTEAFF.

The chain recombines TRBV27 with TRBJ2-1; 11 nucleotides agree with TRBD2. V lost 8 bases to trimming and J lost 8 bases; unmatched junction nucleotides: 8. The CDR3 length is 14 residues. Germline values: CDR1 MNHEY, CDR2 SMNVEV (reference sequence). CDR3 in amino acids: CASHRSGGADEQFF. The CDR3 bases are TGTGCCAGCCATCGTAGCGGGGGGGCCGATGAGCAGTTCTTC.

The chain carries TRBV19 and TRBJ1-5; D is unresolved. V lost 7 bases, J lost 1 base, and 17 bases lay in between. The CDR3 runs to 16 residues. From germline, CDR1 is LNHDA and CDR2 SQIVND (reference sequence). CDR3 region: CASTSLEGLSNQPQHF. As DNA, the CDR3 is TGTGCCAGTACCTCCTTGGAGGGCTTGAGCAATCAGCCCCAGCATTTT.

The chain recombines TRBV6-1 with TRBJ1-2; tentatively, D is TRBD1 (5 bases). Germline V gene lookup returns CDR1 MNHNS and CDR2 SASEGT. There are 16 residues in the CDR3. V lost 4 bases, J lost 1 base, and 16 bases lay in between. CDR3 bases: TGTGCCAGCAGTGCGGTAGGGACTACTATTAACTATGGCTACACCTTC. It codes for CASSAVGTTINYGYTF.

This chain links TRBV6-6 with TRBJ2-2, with D perhaps TRBD2 (5 bases). Germline lookup yields CDR1 MNHNY and CDR2 SVGAGI (reference sequence). Trimming pared 8 bases from V and 6 bases from J, leaving 19 bases between. The CDR3 spans 15 residues. This chain's CDR3 is CASERDTGAAGELFF. CDR3 nucleotide sequence: TGTGCCAGCGAGAGGGATACCGGAGCCGCCGGGGAGCTGTTTTTT.

The chain employs TRBV7-2 and TRBJ2-5; the D gene is possibly TRBD2 (6 bases). Per germline, CDR1 SGHTA and CDR2 FQGNSA. The length of the CDR3 is 13 residues. V was cut by 8 bases and J by 3 bases, with 13 bases left in between. The CDR3 here is CASASGVKETQYF. In DNA, the CDR3 is TGTGCCAGCGCTTCGGGGGTTAAAGAGACCCAGTACTTC.

The rearrangement joins TRBV7-8 to TRBJ2-4, with 9 bases that match TRBD2. The CDR3 consists of 18 residues. V lost 1 base and J lost 0; bases outside the gene matches: 7. Germline V gene sequence: CDR1 SGHVS, CDR2 FQNEAQ. CDR3 coding DNA: TGTGCCAGCAGCTTAGAAGGCGGGGGGGCTGGAGCCAAAAACATTCAGTACTTC. Translating gives CASSLEGGGAGAKNIQYF.

The genes are TRBV5-1 and TRBJ2-5; 9 nucleotides align to TRBD2. J lost 4 bases, V lost 0 bases, and 7 bases had no gene match. The CDR3 has 16 amino acids. Germline V gene sequence: CDR1 SGHRS, CDR2 YFSETQ. CDR3 DNA sequence: TGCGCCAGCAGCTTGGTGGTTCAAGCGGGGGGAGAGACCCAGTACTTC. Its protein is CASSLVVQAGGETQYF.

V is TRBV19 and J is TRBJ2-2; weak D call: TRBD2 (6 bases). Germline V gene lookup returns CDR1 LNHDA and CDR2 SQIVND (reference sequence). V was clipped by 2 bases and J by 5 bases, with 15 bases between them. The CDR3 consists of 16 residues. The CDR3 here is CASSIFAGRGTGELFF. The CDR3 nucleotides are TGTGCCAGTAGTATATTTGCGGGGAGAGGGACCGGGGAGCTGTTTTTT.

This chain connects TRBV29-1 to TRBJ1-1; TRBD1 is a possible D gene (6 bases). Trimming removed 7 bases from V and 0 bases from J, with 12 bases in between. Germline CDR1 SQVTM, CDR2 ANQGSEA. The CDR3 has 13 amino acids. The DNA for the CDR3 is TGCAGCGCCGAGGGACACGTGAACACTGAAGCTTTCTTT. It codes for CSAEGHVNTEAFF.

The chain recombines TRBV14 with TRBJ1-3; D remains ambiguous. Germline V lookup: CDR1 SGHDN, CDR2 FVKESK. V was shortened by 0 bases and J by 0 bases, with 9 bases between the two germline ends. This CDR3 contains 16 residues. CDR3 nucleotide sequence: TGTGCCAGCAGCCAAGATCCAGGCCTCTCTGGAAACACCATATATTTT. Translation gives CASSQDPGLSGNTIYF.

The rearrangement uses TRBV12-2 and TRBJ1-2; the D segment call TRBD1 is taken from the table without a DNA check. TRBV12-2 is termed a pseudogene. The CDR3 has 11 amino acids. CDR3 in amino acids: CAIQGNYGYTF. CDR3 nucleotides: TGTGCAATACAGGGTAACTATGGCTACACCTTC.

V is TRBV2 and J is TRBJ2-2; D perhaps matches TRBD2 (7 bases). The V end was cut by 2 bases, the J end by 5 bases, with 12 bases between. This CDR3 has 15 amino acids. The germline gives CDR1 SNHLY, CDR2 FYNNEI. CDR3 DNA sequence: TGTGCCAGCAGTGAAAGGCGGGGGCGGACCGGGGAGCTGTTTTTT. Encoded protein: CASSERRGRTGELFF.

This sequence joins TRBV6-5 and TRBJ2-5; D not resolved. This CDR3 contains 15 residues. V was trimmed by 10 bases and J by 3 bases, leaving 21 bases between them. Germline CDR1 and CDR2: MNHEY and SVGAGI. For the CDR3, the DNA is TGTGCCACCATGTCCTGGAAACTAAGTGAAGAGACCCAGTACTTC. Residues: CATMSWKLSEETQYF.

Turning to this clone: One end of the junction does not line up with germline, which may come from a read error. The chain carries TRBV7-9 and TRBJ2-1; TRBD2 is a possible D gene (5 bases). The CDR3 is 13 amino acids. Germline-derived CDR1 and CDR2 are SEHNR and FQNEAQ (reference sequence). The CDR3 nucleotides read TGTTCCAGCGAGGGAAACTACTACAATGAGCAGTTCTTC. This sequence encodes CSSEGNYYNEQFF.

V gene TRBV7-2 combines with J gene TRBJ2-1; 8 nucleotides align to TRBD2. Germline V gene data show CDR1 as SGHTA and CDR2 as FQGNSA. The CDR3 has 15 amino acids. Trimming took 5 bases from V and 5 from J; bases not matched to a gene: 8. In nucleotides, the CDR3 is TGTGCCAGCAGCCTAAACGGGGGGGGCCACAATGAGCAGTTCTTC. Its translation: CASSLNGGGHNEQFF.

This clone was seen a single time. CDR3 protein: CASTSRGIDAYGYTF. The CDR3 nucleotides read TGTGCCAGCACCTCTCGGGGTATTGACGCCTATGGCTACACCTTC. This chain uses TRBV5-6 with TRBJ1-2; D remains ambiguous. The CDR3 spans 15 residues. With 6 bases removed from V and 4 bases from J, the gap between germline ends came to 19 bases. Germline CDR1 and CDR2: SGHDT and YYEEEE.

The V gene is TRBV10-3, the J gene TRBJ2-2, with D tentatively TRBD2 (7 bases). The CDR3 has 14 amino acids. Trimming pared 7 bases from V and 0 bases from J, leaving 9 bases between. Per the germline V gene, CDR1 is ENHRY and CDR2 is SYGVKD. The CDR3 loop reads CAIKGGTNTGELFF. The CDR3 DNA follows: TGTGCCATCAAGGGGGGGACGAACACCGGGGAGCTGTTTTTT.

CDR3 region: CAWKTGIGSGYTF. In DNA form, the CDR3 reads TGTGCCTGGAAGACAGGGATCGGCTCTGGCTACACCTTC. The V gene is TRBV30, the J gene TRBJ1-2; 7 bases agree with TRBD1. Germline V gives CDR1 GTSNPN, CDR2 SVGIG (reference sequence). CDR3 length equals 13 residues. Trimming took 4 bases from V and 7 from J; bases not matched to a gene: 9.

The chain combines TRBV10-2 with TRBJ1-3, with 7 bases identical to TRBD1. J lost 1 base, V lost 8 bases, and 5 bases had no gene match. There are 14 residues in the CDR3. CDR1 is WSHSY and CDR2 is SAAADI in the germline V gene. The CDR3: CASRMTGSGNTIYF. In nucleotides, the CDR3 is TGCGCCAGCCGGATGACAGGGTCTGGAAACACCATATATTTT.